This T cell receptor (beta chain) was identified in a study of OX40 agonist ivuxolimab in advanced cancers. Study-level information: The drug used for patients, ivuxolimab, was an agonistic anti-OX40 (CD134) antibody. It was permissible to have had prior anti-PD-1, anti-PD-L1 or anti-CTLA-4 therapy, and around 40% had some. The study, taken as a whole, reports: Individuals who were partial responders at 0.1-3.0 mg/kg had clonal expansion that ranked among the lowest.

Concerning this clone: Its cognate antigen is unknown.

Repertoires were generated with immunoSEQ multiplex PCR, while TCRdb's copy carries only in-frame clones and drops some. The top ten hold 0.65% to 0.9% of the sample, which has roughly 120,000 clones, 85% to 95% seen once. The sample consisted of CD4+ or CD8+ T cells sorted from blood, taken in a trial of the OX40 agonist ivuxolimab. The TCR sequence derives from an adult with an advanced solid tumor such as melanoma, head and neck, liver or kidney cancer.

The CDR3 here is CAVGYTGELFF. DNA for the CDR3: TGTGCCGTTGGGTACACCGGGGAGCTGTTTTTT. This chain connects TRBV10-3 to TRBJ2-2; D not certain. Trimming pared 11 bases from V and 3 bases from J, leaving 7 bases between. The CDR3 has 11 residues. The germline V gene encodes CDR1 ENHRY and CDR2 SYGVKD.